The TCR beta chain described here comes from a study of cytotoxic CD8 clonotypes in ibrutinib-treated CLL. In the study overall: Following treatment for a median about 12 months, range 6 to 36, response samples were then taken.

The table came from immunoSEQ multiplex PCR; TCRdb's copy has only in-frame clones and leaves some out. Of approximately 340,000 clones detected, roughly 67% appear once; the ten largest clones hold approximately 6%. The germline gives CDR1 LGHNA, CDR2 YSLEER. The ends lost 1 base at V and 4 bases at J; junction bases unmatched: 3. This CDR3 has 17 residues. The sequenced sample was PBMCs, obtained after 36 months of ibrutinib treatment. This receptor was identified in a human donor with chronic lymphocytic leukemia. The rearrangement links TRBV4-3 to TRBJ2-2; 13 nucleotides line up with TRBD2. For the CDR3, the DNA is TGCGCCAGCAGCCAAGGGACTAGCGGGAGTTTCACCGGGGAGCTGTTTTTT. Amino acid sequence: CASSQGTSGSFTGELFF.